The 23 T cell receptor beta chains given below trace back to one sample, sequenced in a study of spatial heterogeneity in lung cancer. Time point described: sample taken at primary tumor resection. TCRdb fed the 5' RACE reads into MiXCR, producing one record per CDR3 protein. The data show about 22,000 distinct CDR3 sequences, more than 5% seen once. The sample here was PBMCs, taken at surgery. The source of these receptors is a male donor with early-stage non-small cell lung cancer.

This clonotype was picked up many times. The chain employs TRBV28 and TRBJ2-5; D could derive from TRBD1 or TRBD2 (5 bases each). The CDR3 totals 15 residues. Trimming removed 6 bases at V and 5 bases at J, with 19 bases between. Germline CDR1 reads MDHEN; CDR2 reads SYDVKM. The CDR3 nucleotides are TGTGCCAGCAGCCGCTACGGCAGGGAGTTCGAGACCCAGTACTTC. Amino acids: CASSRYGREFETQYF.

This clonotype was seen many times. The chain couples TRBV30 to TRBJ2-5; TRBD1 aligns across 7 bases. J gave up 2 bases and V 5 bases, and 5 bases lay outside the gene matches. The germline CDR1 and CDR2 sequences are GTSNPN and SVGIG (reference sequence). CDR3 size: 13 residues. Written as DNA, the CDR3 is TGTGCCTGGGAAGGGGGACAGCAAGAGACCCAGTACTTC. It translates to CAWEGGQQETQYF.

The rearrangement joins TRBV12-3 or TRBV12-4 to TRBJ2-7; 11 bases map to TRBD2. This CDR3 comprises 15 residues. Trimming at V came to 6 bases and at J to 0 bases, leaving 4 bases not matched to a gene. The DNA of the CDR3 is TGTGCCAGCAGCACCGGGACTAGCGGCTCCTACGAGCAGTACTTC. Translated: CASSTGTSGSYEQYF.

This clonotype has a count of ten or more. This chain links TRBV7-2 with TRBJ2-1; 10 bases line up with TRBD1. This CDR3 comprises 16 residues. Germline V lookup: CDR1 SGHTA, CDR2 FQGNSA. The J segment lost 6 bases and the V segment lost 1 base, leaving 6 bases of the junction unmatched. CDR3 coding DNA: TGTGCCAGCAGCTTAGGGGGGACAGGGGTTGTCAATGAGCAGTTCTTC. It is translated as CASSLGGTGVVNEQFF.

This clonotype was detected ten times or more. The J gene is TRBJ1-4, the V gene TRBV2; a weak D match, TRBD1 (6 bases). CDR1 SNHLY and CDR2 FYNNEI come from the germline V gene. Deletions cut 5 bases from V and 10 bases from J, with 14 bases between. The CDR3 sequence is 13 residues long. The CDR3 sequence: CASSRQEVGKLFF. The CDR3 DNA follows: TGTGCCAGCAGTAGACAGGAGGTGGGAAAACTGTTTTTT.

This clonotype was seen many times. V is TRBV5-4 and J is TRBJ2-1; D is ambiguous. Germline CDR1 SGHNT, CDR2 YYREEE (reference sequence). The CDR3 is made up of 12 amino acids. V lost 0 bases, J lost 5 bases, and 3 bases lay in between. CDR3 nucleotides: TGTGCCAGCAGCTTGGGGGACAATGAGCAGTTCTTC. Its protein is CASSLGDNEQFF.

As DNA, the CDR3 is TGTGCCAGCAGCCTACCACAGGGGGCGGACTACGAGCAGTACTTC. It encodes CASSLPQGADYEQYF. The chain joins TRBV7-9 to TRBJ2-7; 9 bases agree with TRBD1. The V gene end was trimmed by 5 bases and the J gene end by 3 bases; junction bases not matched to a gene: 8. Germline-derived CDR1 and CDR2 are SEHNR and FQNEAQ (reference sequence). This CDR3 has 15 residues.

The chain carries TRBV6-1 and TRBJ2-2; a possible D gene is TRBD2 (5 bases). The CDR3 length is 15 residues. Germline V gene data show CDR1 as MNHNS and CDR2 as SASEGT. With 8 bases removed from V and 1 base from J, the gap between germline ends came to 14 bases. CDR3 amino acids: CASRGPSRNTGELFF. For the CDR3, the DNA is TGTGCCAGCCGAGGGCCTAGCCGGAACACCGGGGAGCTGTTTTTT.

In its sample, this clonotype was seen many times. The chain recombines TRBV12-3 or TRBV12-4 with TRBJ1-6, with TRBD1 identical over 10 bases. V shed 5 bases and J 7 bases; nucleotides not matched to a gene: 2. The CDR3 runs to 14 residues. In nucleotides, the CDR3 is TGTGCCAGCAGTGGGGGACAGGGGAATTCACCCCTCCACTTT. Encoded protein: CASSGGQGNSPLHF.

The chain employs TRBV23-1 and TRBJ2-3, with D unclear. TRBV23-1 is an ORF, with its function uncertain. The CDR3 is made up of 19 amino acids. The germline V and J ends were trimmed by 8 bases and 2 bases, with 29 bases remaining between them. The CDR3 region has the DNA TGCGCCAGCCTAAGTCATTGGACCCGCAGAACGACTGACACAGATACGCAGTATTTT. Protein sequence: CASLSHWTRRTTDTDTQYF.

This clonotype appeared many times. The V call is TRBV6-5, the J call TRBJ1-6; the match to TRBD1 covers 7 bases. J gave up 8 bases and V 5 bases, and 0 bases lay outside the gene matches. Germline lookup yields CDR1 MNHEY and CDR2 SVGAGI. The CDR3 spans 12 residues. The CDR3 protein is CASSTGDSPLHF. CDR3 bases: TGTGCCAGCAGTACAGGGGATTCACCCCTCCACTTT.

At least ten counts were recorded for this clonotype. The chain joins TRBV2 to TRBJ2-5; unclear D gene. The germline CDR1 and CDR2 sequences are SNHLY and FYNNEI. V was cut by 4 bases and J by 7 bases, with 10 bases left in between. This CDR3 is built from 12 residues. The CDR3 reads CASSADLGTQYF. CDR3 sequence (DNA): TGTGCCAGCAGTGCTGATCTCGGGACCCAGTACTTC. Full variable domain (rest looked up from reference TRBV2 and TRBJ2-5): EPEVTQTPSHQVTQMGQEVILRCVPISNHLYFYWYRQILGQKVEFLVSFYNNEISEKSEIFDDQFSVERPDGSNFTLKIRSTKLEDSAMYFCASSADLGTQYFGPGTRLLVL.

The chain joins TRBV3-2 to TRBJ2-1; the table names TRBD2, a call not compared with the DNA. TRBV3-2 constitutes a pseudogene. CDR3 length: 14 amino acids. CDR3 sequence: CASSLLREGDEQFF. The CDR3 DNA follows: TGTGCCAGCAGCCTCCTCAGAGAGGGCGATGAGCAGTTCTTC.

In this sample, this clonotype turned up many times. The rearrangement uses TRBV7-2 and TRBJ2-4, with D uncertain. The V and J ends lost 8 bases and 3 bases respectively, with 11 bases between them. Per the germline V gene, CDR1 is SGHTA and CDR2 is FQGNSA. There are 13 residues in the CDR3. This CDR3 reads CASYHYGKNIQYF. The CDR3 region has the DNA TGTGCCAGCTACCACTATGGCAAAAACATTCAGTACTTC.

This clonotype was detected ten times or more. The CDR3 reads CASSPSEGLYSPLHF. Here the CDR3 DNA reads TGTGCCAGCAGTCCCTCAGAGGGGCTTTATTCACCCCTCCACTTT. The rearrangement links TRBV28 to TRBJ1-6; perhaps TRBD1 as D (5 bases). This CDR3 region has 15 residues. The germline V gene encodes CDR1 MDHEN and CDR2 SYDVKM. Trimming removed 5 bases from V and 8 bases from J, with 16 bases in between.

This clonotype occurred many times. The genes are TRBV5-1 and TRBJ2-7; TRBD1 aligns across 7 bases. Germline CDR1 reads SGHRS; CDR2 reads YFSETQ. V shed 0 bases and J 10 bases; nucleotides not matched to a gene: 4. The CDR3 consists of 12 residues. CDR3 amino acids: CASSLGQGDQYF. CDR3 nucleotides: TGCGCCAGCAGCTTGGGACAGGGTGATCAGTACTTC. Based on the CDR3 plus reference TRBV5-1 and TRBJ2-7, the full variable domain is KAGVTQTPRYLIKTRGQQVTLSCSPISGHRSVSWYQQTPGQGLQFLFEYFSETQRNKGNFPGRFSGRQFSNSRSEMNVSTLELGDSALYLCASSLGQGDQYFGPGTRLTVT.

This clonotype was picked up a small number of times. Germline and junction disagree at one end, which may indicate a read error. The V call is TRBV5-1, the J call TRBJ2-7, with D possibly matching TRBD1 (5 bases). This CDR3 contains 14 residues. Germline V gene data show CDR1 as SGHRS and CDR2 as YFSETQ. In nucleotides, the CDR3 is TGCACCAGCAGCTTAGGGCTAGACAGCTACGAGCAGTACTTC. The encoded protein is CTSSLGLDSYEQYF.

This clonotype occurred many times. The chain joins TRBV4-1 to TRBJ2-7; the match to TRBD1 covers 11 bases. V trimming: 6 bases; J trimming: 5 bases; junction bases outside the gene matches: 12. There are 16 residues in the CDR3. CDR1 and CDR2 from the germline V gene are MGHRA and YSYEKL. The DNA for the CDR3 is TGCGCCAGCAGTCCAGGACAGGGGGCTTTATGGGACGAGCAGTACTTC. This codes for CASSPGQGALWDEQYF.

In this sample, this clonotype turned up many times. This chain connects TRBV7-9 to TRBJ1-5; tentatively, D is TRBD1 (6 bases). In germline, CDR1 is SEHNR, CDR2 FQNEAQ (reference sequence). V dropped 0 bases and J dropped 1 base, with 7 bases sitting between them. The CDR3 is 15 residues long. CDR3 coding DNA: TGTGCCAGCAGCTTAGCCAGGGGAAGCAATCAGCCCCAGCATTTT. Translated: CASSLARGSNQPQHF.

This clonotype was observed at least ten times. CDR3: CASYPYRDSDFYNEQFF. For the CDR3, the DNA is TGTGCCAGCTACCCCTACCGGGATTCCGACTTTTACAATGAGCAGTTCTTC. J is TRBJ2-1 and V is TRBV18, with a weak D call TRBD2 (5 bases). The germline V gene encodes CDR1 KGHSH and CDR2 LQKENI. This CDR3 spans 17 amino acids. Deletions cut 7 bases from V and 4 bases from J, with 23 bases between.

CDR3 protein: CASSSLGQGITDTQYF. The CDR3 region has the DNA TGTGCCAGCAGCTCCCTAGGACAGGGGATAACAGATACGCAGTATTTT. The chain employs TRBV7-9 and TRBJ2-3; 9 bases are shared with TRBD1. The CDR3 is 16 amino acids. Germline CDR1 SEHNR, CDR2 FQNEAQ (reference sequence). The V segment lost 4 bases and the J segment 3 bases; nucleotides outside the gene matches: 8.

This clonotype was seen repeatedly, ten times or more. J is TRBJ2-7 and V is TRBV12-3 or TRBV12-4; D may be TRBD2 (7 bases). There are 15 residues in the CDR3. The V end was cut by 0 bases, the J end by 4 bases, with 13 bases between. CDR3 sequence reads: CASSLAGGPGYEQYF. CDR3 coding DNA: TGTGCCAGCAGTTTAGCGGGGGGGCCGGGATACGAGCAGTACTTC.

There are many counts of this clonotype. The chain has TRBV9 and TRBJ2-5, with D tentatively TRBD2 (5 bases). Germline V gene sequence: CDR1 SGDLS, CDR2 YYNGEE. This CDR3 is built from 16 residues. Trimming shortened V by 0 bases and J by 1 base, and 13 bases separated the two germline ends. In nucleotides, the CDR3 is TGTGCCAGCAGCGTAGCAGGAGAGGGCCTCCAAGAGACCCAGTACTTC. Translation: CASSVAGEGLQETQYF.